Listed here is a single T cell receptor beta chain. What it binds is not known. TCRdb keeps only in-frame clones here, not all; method: immunoSEQ multiplex PCR. The sample comprises 360,000 or so clones, roughly 87% of which are singletons, and 3.4% rests with the top ten. As for treatment: 19 received Ad26.COV2.S at low or high dose, single or two shots; about five received placebo; per-sample allocation not given. Day 63 following the first vaccine or placebo injection was when the samples were taken. This sample was included in a study of Ad26.COV2.S vaccination and SARS-CoV-2 variants. Turning to the study itself: Intramuscularly, Ad26.COV2.S was given either once or twice, 56 days apart.

Notes on the study in general: Across vaccine and placebo recipients, the breadth of non-spike TCRs was similar.

The TCR originated in a person aged 18-65 years who received the Ad26.COV2.S COVID-19 vaccine or a placebo. Sequencing was performed on peripheral blood, taken in a trial of Ad26.COV2.S vaccine versus placebo.

The DNA for the CDR3 is TGTGCCACCAGCGATCCTACAGGGAATCAGCCCCAGCATTTT. It is translated as CATSDPTGNQPQHF. J is TRBJ1-5 and V is TRBV15, with D maybe TRBD1 (6 bases). V shed 5 bases and J shed 4 bases, with 12 bases lying between them. The germline gives CDR1 LNHNV, CDR2 YYDKDF (reference sequence). The CDR3 runs 14 residues.